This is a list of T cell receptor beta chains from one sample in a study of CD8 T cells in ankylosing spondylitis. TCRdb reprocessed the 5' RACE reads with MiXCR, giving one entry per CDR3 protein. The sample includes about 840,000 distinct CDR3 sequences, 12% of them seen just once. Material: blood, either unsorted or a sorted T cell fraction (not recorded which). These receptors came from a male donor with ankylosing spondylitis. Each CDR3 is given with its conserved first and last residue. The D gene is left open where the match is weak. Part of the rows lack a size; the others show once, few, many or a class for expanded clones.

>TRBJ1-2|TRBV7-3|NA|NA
TGTGCCAGCAGCCCACAGGGCGAATTTGGAGGCTACACCTTC
CASSPQGEFGGYTF
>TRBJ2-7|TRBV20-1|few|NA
TGCAGTGCGGAGCCCTACGAGCAGTACTTC
CSAEPYEQYF
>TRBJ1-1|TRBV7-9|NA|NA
TGTGCCAGCAGCTTTTGGGGGGATGTGAGGATCGCTAAAGCTTTCTTT
CASSFWGDVRIAKAFF
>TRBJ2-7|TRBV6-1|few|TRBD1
TGTGCCAGCGGCCGGGACAGAGGCTACGAGCAGTACTTC
CASGRDRGYEQYF
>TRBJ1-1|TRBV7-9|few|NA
TGTGCCAGCAGCTTAGGCCGGTTTGAAGCTTTCTTT
CASSLGRFEAFF
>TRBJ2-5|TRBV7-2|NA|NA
TGTGCCAGCAGCCGACGGGGCCCAGGGCCGGCGGAGACCCAGTACTTC
CASSRRGPGPAETQYF
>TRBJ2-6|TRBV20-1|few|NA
TGCAGTCCCAAAGACCGATCTGGGGCCAACGTCCTGACTTTC
CSPKDRSGANVLTF
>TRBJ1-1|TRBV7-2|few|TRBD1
TGTGCCAGCAACTGGGGACAGGGTTGGAACACTGAAGCTTTCTTT
CASNWGQGWNTEAFF
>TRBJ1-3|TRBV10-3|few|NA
TGTGCCATCAGTGGGGGACCGTCCTCTGGAAACACCATATATTTT
CAISGGPSSGNTIYF
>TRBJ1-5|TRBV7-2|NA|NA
TGTGCCAGCAGCCCCCCCGGGGGGATTCAGCCCCAGCATTTT
CASSPPGGIQPQHF
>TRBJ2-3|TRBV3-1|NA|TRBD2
TGTGCCAGCAGCCAACTAGCGGGGGGAAGAGATACGCAGTATTTT
CASSQLAGGRDTQYF
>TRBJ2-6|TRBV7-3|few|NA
TGTGCCAGCAGCTTGTTTGACCGGTCTGGGGCCAACGTCCTGACTTTC
CASSLFDRSGANVLTF
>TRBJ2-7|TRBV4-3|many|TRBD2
TGCGCCAGCAGCCAGTCGAGAACTAGCGGCCCCTACGAGCAGTACTTC
CASSQSRTSGPYEQYF
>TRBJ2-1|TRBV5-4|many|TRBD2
TGTGCCAGCAGCTTGGGGACTAGCGGAAACTCCTACAATGAGCAGTTCTTC
CASSLGTSGNSYNEQFF
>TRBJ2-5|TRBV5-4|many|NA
TGTGCCAGCAGTAATAGGGGGGGAGAGACCCAGTACTTC
CASSNRGGETQYF
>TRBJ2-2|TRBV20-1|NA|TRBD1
TGCAGTGCCGACAGGGGAGGAAACACCGGGGAGCTGTTTTTT
CSADRGGNTGELFF
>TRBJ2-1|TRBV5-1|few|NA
TGCGCCAGCAGCTTGGAAAGGGGGGATGAGCAGTTCTTC
CASSLERGDEQFF
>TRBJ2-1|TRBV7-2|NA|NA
TGTGCCAGCAGCAAGGCGATAGTTGCCTACAATGAGCAGTTCTTC
CASSKAIVAYNEQFF
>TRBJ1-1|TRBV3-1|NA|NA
TGTGCCAGCAGAGAGAGGGGTGGGTCCCCTGAAGCTTTCTTT
CASRERGGSPEAFF
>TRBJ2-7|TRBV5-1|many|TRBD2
TGCGCCAGCAGCTGGGGGGGGACTAGATCGGACGAGCAGTACTTC
CASSWGGTRSDEQYF
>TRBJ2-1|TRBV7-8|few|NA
TGTGCCAGCAGCAAGATGGTGGACTCCTTCAATGAGCAGTTCTTC
CASSKMVDSFNEQFF
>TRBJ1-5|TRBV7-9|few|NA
TGTGCCAGCAGCCCAACGTGGGGTCAGGGTCAGCCCCAGCATTTT
CASSPTWGQGQPQHF
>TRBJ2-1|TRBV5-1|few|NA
TGCGCCAGCAGCTTGAGTGGGCCCGTAAACAATGAGCAGTTCTTC
CASSLSGPVNNEQFF
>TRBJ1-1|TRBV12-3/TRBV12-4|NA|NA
TGTGCCAGCAGTGCAGGGGCCACGAACACTGAAGCTTTCTTT
CASSAGATNTEAFF
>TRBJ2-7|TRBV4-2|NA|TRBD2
TGTGCCAGCAGCCAAGTCGACCGGGACTACTCCTACGAGCAGTACTTC
CASSQVDRDYSYEQYF
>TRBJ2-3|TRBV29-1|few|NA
TGCAGCGTTAATAGACAGGCCGATACGCAGTATTTT
CSVNRQADTQYF
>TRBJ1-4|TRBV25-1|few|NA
TGTGCCAGCAGTGCCTCAACAGGGCCGGGGGAAAAACTGTTTTTT
CASSASTGPGEKLFF
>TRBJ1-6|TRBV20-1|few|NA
TGCAGTGCTAGATTAAGAGGGAACACGCCACCCCTCCACTTT
CSARLRGNTPPLHF
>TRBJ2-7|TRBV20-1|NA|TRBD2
TGCAGTGCTAGGGACCCTCTAGCGGGAGCGGCTAACGAGCAGTACTTC
CSARDPLAGAANEQYF
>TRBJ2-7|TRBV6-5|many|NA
TGTGCCAGCAGTTACAGTTTCAGTACCTACGAGCAGTACTTC
CASSYSFSTYEQYF
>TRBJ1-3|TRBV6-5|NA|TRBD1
TGTGCCAGCAGTTACTGGGGGACAGGTTCTGGAAACACCATATATTTT
CASSYWGTGSGNTIYF
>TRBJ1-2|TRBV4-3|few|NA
TGCGCCAGCAGCCAAGCAGGGGCCGGCTACACCTTC
CASSQAGAGYTF
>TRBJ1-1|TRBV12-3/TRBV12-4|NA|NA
TGTGCCAGCAGTCCACTGGGCAGGGGACGAGATGAAGCTTTCTTT
CASSPLGRGRDEAFF
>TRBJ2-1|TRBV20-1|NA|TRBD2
TGCAGTGCCTTGGGAAGTAGCGGGGGGGCTAGCTCCTACAATGAGCAGTTCTTC
CSALGSSGGASSYNEQFF
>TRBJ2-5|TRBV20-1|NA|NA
TGCAGTGCTAGAGTCTGGGAGACCCAGTACTTC
CSARVWETQYF
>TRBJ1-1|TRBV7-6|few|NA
TGTGCCAGCAGCCGCCGAGGGGCGAGCACTGAAGCTTTCTTT
CASSRRGASTEAFF
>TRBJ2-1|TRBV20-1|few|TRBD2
TGCAGTGCTAGAGCGGCTCCGGGACTAGCGGGAAGTATCTCCTACAATGAGCAGTTCTTC
CSARAAPGLAGSISYNEQFF
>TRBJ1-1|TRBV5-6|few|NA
TGTGCCAGCAGTCAAGGGTTCAGCACTGAAGCTTTCTTT
CASSQGFSTEAFF
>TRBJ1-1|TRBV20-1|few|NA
TGCAGTGCCTGGGGAGGGTTGAACACTGAAGCTTTCTTT
CSAWGGLNTEAFF
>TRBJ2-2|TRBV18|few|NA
TGTGCCAGCTCACCACTAACCCCAGCGGGGACACCCGAGGAGCTGTTTTTT
CASSPLTPAGTPEELFF
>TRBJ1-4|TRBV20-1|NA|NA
TGCAGTGCCCTGAGAGGAGGGACACCAACTAATGAAAAACTGTTTTTT
CSALRGGTPTNEKLFF
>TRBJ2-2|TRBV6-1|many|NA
TGTGCCAGCCAGTACCGGACCGAGAACACCGGGGAGCTGTTTTTT
CASQYRTENTGELFF
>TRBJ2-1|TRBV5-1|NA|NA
TGCGCCAGCAGCTTGGATTCGGGGGCCTCCTACAATGAGCAGTTCTTC
CASSLDSGASYNEQFF
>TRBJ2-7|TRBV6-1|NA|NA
TGTGCCAGCTGGAGGTTTCGGGCTGCCGAGCAGTACTTC
CASWRFRAAEQYF
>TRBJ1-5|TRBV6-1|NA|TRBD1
TGTGCCAGCAGACCGGGACAGAATAATCAGCCCCAGCATTTT
CASRPGQNNQPQHF
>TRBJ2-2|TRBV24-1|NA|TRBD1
TGTGCCACCAGTGAACCCGACAGGGCATCTTTTAACACCGGGGAGCTGTTTTTT
CATSEPDRASFNTGELFF
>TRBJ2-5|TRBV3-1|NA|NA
TGTGCCAGCAGCCTGACATGGGACCAGTACTTC
CASSLTWDQYF
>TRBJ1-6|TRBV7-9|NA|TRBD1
TGTGCCAGCAGCTTCGGACAGGCCCCGTACCCCCTCCACTTT
CASSFGQAPYPLHF
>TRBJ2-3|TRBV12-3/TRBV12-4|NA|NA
TGTGCCAGCAGGGCAAGGGGGAATATAGATACGCAGTATTTT
CASRARGNIDTQYF
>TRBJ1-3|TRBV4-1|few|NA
TGCGCCAGCAGCCTCCCCCGGGCAGCCAGAAACACCATATATTTT
CASSLPRAARNTIYF
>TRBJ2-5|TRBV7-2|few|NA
TGTGCCAGCAGCCCCGGCCGGGGTTGGTACCAAGAGACCCAGTACTTC
CASSPGRGWYQETQYF
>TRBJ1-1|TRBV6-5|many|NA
TGTGCCAGCAGTTACGAGCGCCAGGGACCTAACACTGAAGCTTTCTTT
CASSYERQGPNTEAFF
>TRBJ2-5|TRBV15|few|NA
TGTGCCACCAGCAGAGATGCAGGGCCTCAAGAGACCCAGTACTTC
CATSRDAGPQETQYF
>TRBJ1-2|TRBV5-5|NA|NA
TGTGCCAGCAGCCTTGGACGGAGGCAGAATGGCTACACCTTC
CASSLGRRQNGYTF
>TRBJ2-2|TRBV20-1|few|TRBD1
TGCAGTGCTAGTGGGTCTGACAGGGGCCCGGTAAACACCGGGGAGCTGTTTTTT
CSASGSDRGPVNTGELFF
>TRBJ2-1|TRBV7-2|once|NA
TGTGCCGAGGGTACAGGTTGGGATGAGCAGTTCTTC
CAEGTGWDEQFF
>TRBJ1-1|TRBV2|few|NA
TGTGCCAGCAGTGAGGATGTGAACACTGAAGCTTTCTTT
CASSEDVNTEAFF
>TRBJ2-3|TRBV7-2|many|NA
TGTGCCAGCAGCTTCCGACAGGGCACAGATACGCAGTATTTT
CASSFRQGTDTQYF
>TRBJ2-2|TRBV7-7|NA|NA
TGTGCTAGCAGCCCAGGGGCGGGTACCGGGGAGCTGTTTTTT
CASSPGAGTGELFF
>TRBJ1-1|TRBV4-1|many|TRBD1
TGCGCCAGCACCCATCAGACAGGGGAGATTCAAGCTTTCTTT
CASTHQTGEIQAFF